Listed below are T cell receptor beta chains from one sample, sequenced in a study of CD8 T cells in Susac syndrome. MiXCR, applied by TCRdb to the immunoSEQ multiplex PCR reads, yields one record per CDR3 protein. The table has 120,000 or so distinct CDR3 sequences, approximately 96% seen once. Sequenced material: CD4+ T cells from PBMCs. These receptors originate from a human donor with Susac syndrome. CDR3s include the opening cysteine and the closing phenylalanine or tryptophan. Fields, in order: clone size, V gene, J gene, D gene, CDR3 protein, CDR3 DNA. D genes are given only for firm matches. Clone size, where shown, is once, few, many, or a class for clones that have expanded.

clone_size: .
v_call: TRBV20-1
j_call: TRBJ2-5
d_call: TRBD1
cdr3_aa: CSASGQGMSGTQYF
cdr3_nt: TGCAGTGCTTCGGGACAGGGAATGTCGGGGACCCAGTACTTC

clone_size: .
v_call: TRBV20-1
j_call: TRBJ2-5
d_call: TRBD2
cdr3_aa: CSASQREGLSTQYF
cdr3_nt: TGCAGTGCTAGTCAGCGGGAGGGCTTATCGACCCAGTACTTC

clone_size: .
v_call: TRBV15
j_call: TRBJ2-3
d_call: TRBD2
cdr3_aa: CATSMRLAGGVDTQYF
cdr3_nt: TGTGCCACCAGCATGCGACTAGCGGGAGGGGTAGATACGCAGTATTTT

clone_size: .
v_call: TRBV7-9
j_call: TRBJ1-1
d_call: .
cdr3_aa: CASSLQATAEAFF
cdr3_nt: TGTGCCAGCAGCTTACAGGCGACAGCTGAAGCTTTCTTT

clone_size: .
v_call: TRBV25-1
j_call: TRBJ1-2
d_call: .
cdr3_aa: CASSNRTGGYTF
cdr3_nt: TGTGCCAGCAGTAACCGGACGGGGGGCTACACCTTC

clone_size: .
v_call: TRBV30
j_call: TRBJ2-5
d_call: TRBD2
cdr3_aa: CAWTQGEGLTQYF
cdr3_nt: TGTGCCTGGACCCAAGGGGAGGGTTTGACCCAGTACTTC

clone_size: .
v_call: TRBV4-2
j_call: TRBJ2-5
d_call: TRBD1
cdr3_aa: CASSWNTGDQETQYF
cdr3_nt: TGTGCCAGCAGCTGGAACACAGGGGATCAAGAGACCCAGTACTTC

clone_size: .
v_call: TRBV30
j_call: TRBJ2-1
d_call: .
cdr3_aa: CAWSQGLKPYNEQFF
cdr3_nt: TGTGCCTGGAGTCAGGGACTTAAACCCTACAATGAGCAGTTCTTC

clone_size: .
v_call: TRBV7-9
j_call: TRBJ2-2
d_call: .
cdr3_aa: CASSAGVGGSGELFF
cdr3_nt: TGTGCCAGCAGCGCAGGAGTTGGGGGATCCGGGGAGCTGTTTTTT

clone_size: .
v_call: TRBV20-1
j_call: TRBJ2-3
d_call: TRBD1
cdr3_aa: CSARGTGTGGTDTQYF
cdr3_nt: TGCAGTGCTAGGGGGACCGGGACAGGGGGCACAGATACGCAGTATTTT

clone_size: once
v_call: TRBV20-1
j_call: TRBJ2-3
d_call: TRBD2
cdr3_aa: CSARVAGVDTQYF
cdr3_nt: TGCAGTGCTAGAGTAGCGGGAGTCGATACGCAGTATTTT

clone_size: .
v_call: TRBV9
j_call: TRBJ2-1
d_call: TRBD2
cdr3_aa: CASSVGLVGSSEQFF
cdr3_nt: TGTGCCAGCAGCGTGGGACTAGTAGGGTCAAGTGAGCAGTTCTTC

clone_size: .
v_call: TRBV5-1
j_call: TRBJ2-7
d_call: .
cdr3_aa: CASSLGGGPSYEQYF
cdr3_nt: TGCGCCAGCAGCTTGGGGGGCGGACCCTCCTACGAGCAGTACTTC

clone_size: .
v_call: TRBV3-1
j_call: TRBJ2-3
d_call: TRBD2
cdr3_aa: CASSYLAGLSDTQYF
cdr3_nt: TGTGCCAGCAGCTATCTAGCGGGACTCTCAGATACGCAGTATTTT

clone_size: .
v_call: TRBV18
j_call: TRBJ1-2
d_call: .
cdr3_aa: CASSPTRQPANYGYTF
cdr3_nt: TGTGCCAGCTCACCAACGAGGCAGCCAGCTAACTATGGCTACACCTTC

clone_size: few
v_call: TRBV20-1
j_call: TRBJ1-2
d_call: TRBD1
cdr3_aa: CSARQGANYGYTF
cdr3_nt: TGCAGTGCTAGACAGGGGGCGAACTATGGCTACACCTTC

clone_size: .
v_call: TRBV7-2
j_call: TRBJ1-1
d_call: TRBD1
cdr3_aa: CASSLQGANTEAFF
cdr3_nt: TGTGCCAGCAGCCTGCAGGGGGCGAACACTGAAGCTTTCTTT

clone_size: .
v_call: TRBV20-1
j_call: TRBJ2-3
d_call: TRBD2
cdr3_aa: CSAAAREVTDTQYF
cdr3_nt: TGCAGTGCCGCCGCCCGGGAGGTCACAGATACGCAGTATTTT

clone_size: .
v_call: TRBV28
j_call: TRBJ2-6
d_call: .
cdr3_aa: CASTPSESGANVLTF
cdr3_nt: TGTGCCAGCACCCCTTCCGAATCCGGGGCCAACGTCCTGACTTTC

clone_size: .
v_call: TRBV23-1
j_call: TRBJ2-7
d_call: TRBD1
cdr3_aa: CASKTDRATASYEQYF
cdr3_nt: TGCGCCAGCAAGACAGACAGGGCCACAGCCTCCTACGAGCAGTACTTC

clone_size: .
v_call: TRBV12-3/TRBV12-4
j_call: TRBJ1-4
d_call: .
cdr3_aa: CASRSQGINEKLFF
cdr3_nt: TGTGCCAGCAGGTCTCAGGGGATCAATGAAAAACTGTTTTTT

clone_size: .
v_call: TRBV20-1
j_call: TRBJ1-1
d_call: .
cdr3_aa: CSARDSVGRTEAFF
cdr3_nt: TGCAGTGCTAGAGATAGTGTAGGGCGCACTGAAGCTTTCTTT

clone_size: .
v_call: TRBV30
j_call: TRBJ1-1
d_call: .
cdr3_aa: CAWDSDQSEAFF
cdr3_nt: TGTGCCTGGGATTCGGACCAGAGTGAAGCTTTCTTT

clone_size: .
v_call: TRBV20-1
j_call: TRBJ2-1
d_call: .
cdr3_aa: CSVGPPYNEQFF
cdr3_nt: TGCAGTGTCGGACCTCCGTACAATGAGCAGTTCTTC

clone_size: .
v_call: TRBV4-1
j_call: TRBJ2-6
d_call: TRBD1
cdr3_aa: CASSRYSGQGVRGANVLTF
cdr3_nt: TGCGCCAGCAGCCGCTATTCGGGACAGGGGGTCAGGGGGGCCAACGTCCTGACTTTC

clone_size: .
v_call: TRBV20-1
j_call: TRBJ2-5
d_call: .
cdr3_aa: CSAQTRAKETQYF
cdr3_nt: TGCAGTGCACAGACCAGAGCCAAAGAGACCCAGTACTTC

clone_size: once
v_call: TRBV7-2
j_call: TRBJ2-5
d_call: .
cdr3_aa: CASRVSLQETQYF
cdr3_nt: TGTGCCAGCAGAGTTAGCCTACAAGAGACCCAGTACTTC

clone_size: .
v_call: TRBV28
j_call: TRBJ2-7
d_call: TRBD1
cdr3_aa: CASSLSGGRAYEQYF
cdr3_nt: TGTGCCAGCAGTTTATCAGGGGGTAGGGCCTACGAGCAGTACTTC

clone_size: .
v_call: TRBV7-9
j_call: TRBJ2-7
d_call: TRBD2
cdr3_aa: CASSSTSGRPYEQYF
cdr3_nt: TGTGCCAGCAGTTCGACTAGCGGGAGGCCCTACGAGCAGTACTTC

clone_size: .
v_call: TRBV30
j_call: TRBJ1-4
d_call: TRBD1
cdr3_aa: CAWRTGPNEKLFF
cdr3_nt: TGTGCCTGGAGGACAGGGCCTAATGAAAAACTGTTTTTT